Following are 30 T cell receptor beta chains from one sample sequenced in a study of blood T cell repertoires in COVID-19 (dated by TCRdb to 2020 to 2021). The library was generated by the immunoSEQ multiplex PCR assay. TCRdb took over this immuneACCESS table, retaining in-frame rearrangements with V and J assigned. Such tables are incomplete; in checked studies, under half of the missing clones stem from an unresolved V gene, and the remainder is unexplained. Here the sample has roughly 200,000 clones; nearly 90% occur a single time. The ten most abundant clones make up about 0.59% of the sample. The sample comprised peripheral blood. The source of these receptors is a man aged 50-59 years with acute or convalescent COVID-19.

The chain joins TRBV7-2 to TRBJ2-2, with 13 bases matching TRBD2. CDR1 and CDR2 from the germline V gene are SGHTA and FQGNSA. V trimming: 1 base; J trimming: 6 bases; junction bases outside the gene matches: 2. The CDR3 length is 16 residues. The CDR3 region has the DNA TGTGCCAGCAGCTTAGATGGGACTAGCGGGGCCGGGGAGCTGTTTTTT. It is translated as CASSLDGTSGAGELFF.

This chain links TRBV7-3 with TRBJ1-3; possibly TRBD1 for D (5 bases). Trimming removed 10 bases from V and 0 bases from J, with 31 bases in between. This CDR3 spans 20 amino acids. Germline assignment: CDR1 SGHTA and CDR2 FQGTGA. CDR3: CANTPRGSGLRGSSGNTIYF. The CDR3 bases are TGTGCCAATACCCCCCGGGGATCCGGGCTCCGGGGGTCCTCTGGAAACACCATATATTTT. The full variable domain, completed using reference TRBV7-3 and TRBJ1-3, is GAGVSQTPSNKVTEKGKYVELRCDPISGHTALYWYRQSLGQGPEFLIYFQGTGAADDSGLPNDRFFAVRPEGSVSTLKIQRTERGDSAVYLCANTPRGSGLRGSSGNTIYFGEGSWLTVV.

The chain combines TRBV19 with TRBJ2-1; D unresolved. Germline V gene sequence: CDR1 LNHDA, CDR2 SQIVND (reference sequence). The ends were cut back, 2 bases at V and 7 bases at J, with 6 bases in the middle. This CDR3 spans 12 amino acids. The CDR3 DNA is TGTGCCAGTAGTATACAGTGGAATGAGCAGTTCTTC. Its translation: CASSIQWNEQFF. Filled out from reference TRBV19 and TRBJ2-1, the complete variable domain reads DGGITQSPKYLFRKEGQNVTLSCEQNLNHDAMYWYRQDPGQGLRLIYYSQIVNDFQKGDIAEGYSVSREKKESFPLTVTSAQKNPTAFYLCASSIQWNEQFFGPGTRLTVL.

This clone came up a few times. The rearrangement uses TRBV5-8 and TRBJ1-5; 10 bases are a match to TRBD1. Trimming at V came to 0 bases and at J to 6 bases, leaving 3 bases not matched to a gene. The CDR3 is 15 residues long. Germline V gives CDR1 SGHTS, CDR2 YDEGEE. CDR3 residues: CASSLATGGRQPQHF. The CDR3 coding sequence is TGTGCCAGCAGCTTGGCGACAGGGGGCCGTCAGCCCCAGCATTTT.

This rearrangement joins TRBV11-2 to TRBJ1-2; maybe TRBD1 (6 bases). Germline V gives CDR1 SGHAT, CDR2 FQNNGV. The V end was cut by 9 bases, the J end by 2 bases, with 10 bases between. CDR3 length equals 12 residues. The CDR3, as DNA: TGTGCCAGTTCGACAGGAAACTATGGCTACACCTTC. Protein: CASSTGNYGYTF. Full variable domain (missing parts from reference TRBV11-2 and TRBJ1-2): EAGVAQSPRYKIIEKRQSVAFWCNPISGHATLYWYQQILGQGPKLLIQFQNNGVVDDSQLPKDRFSAERLKGVDSTLKIQPAKLEDSAVYLCASSTGNYGYTFGSGTRLTVV.

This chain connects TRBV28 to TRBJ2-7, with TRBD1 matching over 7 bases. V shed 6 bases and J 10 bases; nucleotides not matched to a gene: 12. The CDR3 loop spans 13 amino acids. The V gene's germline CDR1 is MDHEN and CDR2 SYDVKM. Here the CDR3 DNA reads TGTGCCAGCAGGGGGGACAGCCACCTTCAACAGTACTTC. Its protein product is CASRGDSHLQQYF.

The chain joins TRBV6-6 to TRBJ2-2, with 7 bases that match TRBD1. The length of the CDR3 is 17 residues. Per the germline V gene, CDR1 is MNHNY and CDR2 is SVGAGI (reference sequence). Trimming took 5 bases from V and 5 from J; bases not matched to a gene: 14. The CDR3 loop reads CASSPGQSRTWTGELFF. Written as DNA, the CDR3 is TGTGCCAGCAGTCCGGGACAGAGCCGAACGTGGACCGGGGAGCTGTTTTTT.

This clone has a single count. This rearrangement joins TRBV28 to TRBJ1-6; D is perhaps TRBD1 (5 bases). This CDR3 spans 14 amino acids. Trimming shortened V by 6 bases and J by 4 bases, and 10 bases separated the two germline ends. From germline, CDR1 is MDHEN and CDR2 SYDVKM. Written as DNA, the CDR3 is TGTGCCAGCAGGATCCAGGGTTATAATTCACCCCTCCACTTT. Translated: CASRIQGYNSPLHF.

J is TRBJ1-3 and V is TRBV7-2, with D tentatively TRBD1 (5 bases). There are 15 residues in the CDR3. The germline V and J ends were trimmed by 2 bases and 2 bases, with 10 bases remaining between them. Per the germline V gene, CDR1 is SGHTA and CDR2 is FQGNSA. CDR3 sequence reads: CASSLQGLPGNTIYF. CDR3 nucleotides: TGTGCCAGCAGCTTACAGGGTCTCCCTGGAAACACCATATATTTT.

The CDR3 nucleotides are TGTGCCAGCAGTTACTCACGCAGGGGCGGGTACGAGCAGTACGTC. This codes for CASSYSRRGGYEQYV. The genes are TRBV6-2 or TRBV6-3 and TRBJ2-7; D is perhaps TRBD1 (6 bases). This CDR3 has 15 amino acids. The V gene's germline CDR1 is MNHEY and CDR2 SVGEGT. V lost 0 bases to trimming and J lost 4 bases, with 13 bases between them.

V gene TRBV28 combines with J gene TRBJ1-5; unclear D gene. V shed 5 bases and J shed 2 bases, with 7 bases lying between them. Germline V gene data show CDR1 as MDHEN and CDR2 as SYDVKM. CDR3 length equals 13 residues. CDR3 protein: CASSSPGNQPQHF. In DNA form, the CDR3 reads TGTGCCAGCAGTAGCCCGGGCAATCAGCCCCAGCATTTT. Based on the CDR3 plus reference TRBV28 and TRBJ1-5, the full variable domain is DVKVTQSSRYLVKRTGEKVFLECVQDMDHENMFWYRQDPGLGLRLIYFSYDVKMKEKGDIPEGYSVSREKKERFSLILESASTNQTSMYLCASSSPGNQPQHFGDGTRLSIL.

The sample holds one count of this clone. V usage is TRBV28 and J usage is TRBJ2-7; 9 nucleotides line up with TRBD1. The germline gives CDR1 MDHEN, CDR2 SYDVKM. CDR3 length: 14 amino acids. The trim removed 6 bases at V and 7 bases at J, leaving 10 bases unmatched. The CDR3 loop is CASSRGTGFFEQYV. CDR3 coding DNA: TGTGCCAGCAGCAGGGGGACAGGGTTTTTTGAGCAGTACGTC.

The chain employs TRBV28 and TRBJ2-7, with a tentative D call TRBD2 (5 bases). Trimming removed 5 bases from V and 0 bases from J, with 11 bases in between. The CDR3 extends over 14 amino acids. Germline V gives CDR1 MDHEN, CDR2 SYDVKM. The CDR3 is CASSRPGSSYEQYF. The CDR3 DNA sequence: TGTGCCAGCAGTCGTCCGGGATCCTCCTACGAGCAGTACTTC.

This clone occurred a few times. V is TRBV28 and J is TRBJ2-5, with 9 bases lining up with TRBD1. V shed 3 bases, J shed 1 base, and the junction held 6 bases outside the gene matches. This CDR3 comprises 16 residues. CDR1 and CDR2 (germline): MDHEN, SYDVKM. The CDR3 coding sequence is TGTGCCAGCAGTTTGTCGGGACAGGGCCTCCAAGAGACCCAGTACTTC. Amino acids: CASSLSGQGLQETQYF.

CDR3 nucleotide sequence: TGTGCCTGGAGTGTACCCGAACTAGCGGGCGGAGAGACCCAGTACTTC. This codes for CAWSVPELAGGETQYF. The chain employs TRBV30 and TRBJ2-5; 9 nucleotides align to TRBD2. The V gene end was trimmed by 0 bases and the J gene end by 4 bases; junction bases not matched to a gene: 9. The CDR3 runs 16 residues. Germline lookup yields CDR1 GTSNPN and CDR2 SVGIG (reference sequence).

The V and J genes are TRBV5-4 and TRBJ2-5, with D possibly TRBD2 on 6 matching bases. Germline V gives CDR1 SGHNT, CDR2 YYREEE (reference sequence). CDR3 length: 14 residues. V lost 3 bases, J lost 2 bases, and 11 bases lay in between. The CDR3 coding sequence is TGTGCCAGCAGCTCCCGCGGGGTGCAAGAGACCCAGTACTTC. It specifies CASSSRGVQETQYF.

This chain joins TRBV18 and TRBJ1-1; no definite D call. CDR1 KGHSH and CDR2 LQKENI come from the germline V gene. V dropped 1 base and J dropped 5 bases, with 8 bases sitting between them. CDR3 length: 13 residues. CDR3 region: CASSPLPTTEAFF. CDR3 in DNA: TGTGCCAGCTCACCACTACCGACTACTGAAGCTTTCTTT.

CDR3 residues: CASSPGSNEKLFF. CDR3 coding DNA: TGTGCCAGCAGTCCCGGGTCCAATGAAAAACTGTTTTTT. The rearrangement links TRBV7-9 to TRBJ1-4; D ambiguous. Trimming took off 6 bases at V and 5 bases at J, with 10 bases between the two ends. Germline CDR1 and CDR2: SEHNR and FQNEAQ (reference sequence). The CDR3 covers 13 residues.

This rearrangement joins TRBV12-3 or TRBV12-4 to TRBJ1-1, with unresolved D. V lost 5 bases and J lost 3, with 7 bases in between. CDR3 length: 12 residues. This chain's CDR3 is CASSLRDTEAFF. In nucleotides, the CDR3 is TGTGCCAGCAGTCTACGGGACACTGAAGCTTTCTTT.

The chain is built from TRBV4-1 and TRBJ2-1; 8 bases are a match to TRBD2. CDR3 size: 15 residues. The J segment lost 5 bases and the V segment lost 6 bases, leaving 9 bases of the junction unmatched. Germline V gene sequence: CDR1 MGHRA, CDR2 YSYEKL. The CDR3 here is CASRTRGALHNEQFF. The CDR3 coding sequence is TGCGCCAGCAGGACGCGGGGGGCACTTCACAATGAGCAGTTCTTC.

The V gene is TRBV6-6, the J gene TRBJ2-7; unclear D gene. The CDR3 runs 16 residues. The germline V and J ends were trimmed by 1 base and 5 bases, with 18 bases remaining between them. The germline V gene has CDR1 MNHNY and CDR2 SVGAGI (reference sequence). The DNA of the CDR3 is TGTGCCAGCAGTTACTATGCTGTAGGAGAACGGGACGAGCAGTACTTC. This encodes CASSYYAVGERDEQYF.

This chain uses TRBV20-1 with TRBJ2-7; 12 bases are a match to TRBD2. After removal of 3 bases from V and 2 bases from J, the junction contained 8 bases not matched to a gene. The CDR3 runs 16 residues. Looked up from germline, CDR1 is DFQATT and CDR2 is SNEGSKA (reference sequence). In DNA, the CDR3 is TGCAGTGCTAGTAATCCTAGCGGGAGGGTGACCTACGAGCAGTACTTC. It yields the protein CSASNPSGRVTYEQYF.

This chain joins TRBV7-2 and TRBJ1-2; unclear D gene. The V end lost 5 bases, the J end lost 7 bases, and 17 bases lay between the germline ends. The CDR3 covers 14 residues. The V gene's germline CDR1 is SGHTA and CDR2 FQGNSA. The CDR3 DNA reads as TGTGCCAGCAGCCCGACTAAGGAGGGCGGTGGCTACACCTTC. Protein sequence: CASSPTKEGGGYTF.

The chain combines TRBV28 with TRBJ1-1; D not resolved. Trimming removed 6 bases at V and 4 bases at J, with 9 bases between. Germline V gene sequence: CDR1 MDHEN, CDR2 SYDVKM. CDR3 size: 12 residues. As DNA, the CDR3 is TGTGCCAGCAGGGCTGGCGGCACTGAAGCTTTCTTT. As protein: CASRAGGTEAFF.

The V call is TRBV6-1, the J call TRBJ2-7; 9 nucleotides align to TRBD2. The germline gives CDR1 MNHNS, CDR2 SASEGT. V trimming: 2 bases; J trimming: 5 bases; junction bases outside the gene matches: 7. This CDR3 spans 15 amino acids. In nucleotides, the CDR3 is TGTGCCAGCAGTGAATTAAGAGCGGGAGGTAACGAGCAGTACTTC. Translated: CASSELRAGGNEQYF.

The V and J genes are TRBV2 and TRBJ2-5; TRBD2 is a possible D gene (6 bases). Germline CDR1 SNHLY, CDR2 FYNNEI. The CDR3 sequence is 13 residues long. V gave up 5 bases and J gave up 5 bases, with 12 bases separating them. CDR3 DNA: TGTGCCAGCAGTAGGGAGGATCGGGAGACCCAGTACTTC. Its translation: CASSREDRETQYF.

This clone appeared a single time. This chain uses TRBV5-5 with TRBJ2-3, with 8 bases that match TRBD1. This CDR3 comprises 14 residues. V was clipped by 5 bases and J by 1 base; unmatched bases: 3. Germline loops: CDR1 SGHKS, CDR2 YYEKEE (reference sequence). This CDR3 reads CASSQGAGTDTQYF. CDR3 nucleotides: TGTGCCAGCAGTCAGGGGGCGGGCACAGATACGCAGTATTTT.

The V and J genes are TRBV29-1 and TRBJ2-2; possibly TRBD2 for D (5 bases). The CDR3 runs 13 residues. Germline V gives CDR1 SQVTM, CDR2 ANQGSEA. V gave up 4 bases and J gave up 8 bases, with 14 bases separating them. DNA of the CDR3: TGCAGCGTTGCTTCGGGGTTCCTAGGGGAGCTGTTTTTT. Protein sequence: CSVASGFLGELFF.

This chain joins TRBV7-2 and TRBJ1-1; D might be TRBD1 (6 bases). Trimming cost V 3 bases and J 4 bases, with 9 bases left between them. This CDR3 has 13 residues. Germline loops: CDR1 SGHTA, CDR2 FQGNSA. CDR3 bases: TGTGCCAGCAGCTTCACAGGGCGCACTGAAGCTTTCTTT. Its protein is CASSFTGRTEAFF.

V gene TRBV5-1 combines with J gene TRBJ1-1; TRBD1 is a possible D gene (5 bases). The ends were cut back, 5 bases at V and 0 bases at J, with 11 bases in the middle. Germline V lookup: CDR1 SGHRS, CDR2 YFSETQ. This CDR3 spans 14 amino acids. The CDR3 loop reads CASSGGAMNTEAFF. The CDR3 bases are TGCGCCAGCAGTGGAGGGGCCATGAACACTGAAGCTTTCTTT.